This TCR beta chain was recovered during a study of blood T cell repertoires in COVID-19. As for the study in general: COVID-19 samples from acute and convalescent phases originated in the United States, Italy and Spain. PBMCs, B-cell-depleted T cells, or T cells provided the cDNA or gDNA that made up the material.

Enrollment of patients from Seattle took place during active infection, with longitudinal follow-up. In the original analysis: The assay estimated nucleated cells by amplifying reference gene primers. Profiling relied on immunoSEQ multiplex PCR, and the TCRdb table lists in-frame clones only, not all of them. Clonal size and the V and J genes are those of that table, whereas D and trimming came from the DNA. This table has a few hundred thousand clones, nearly 90% appearing once. Of note for this clone: Different DNA sequences within this sample yield the same CDR3.

The clonotype originates from a man between 50 and 59 years old with COVID-19, enrolled during active disease. Sequencing was performed on peripheral blood.

The CDR3 loop reads CASSQGTGPNYGYTF. The CDR3 DNA reads as TGTGCCAGCAGCCAAGGAACAGGGCCTAACTATGGCTACACCTTC. The rearrangement uses TRBV3-1 (or the pseudogene TRBV3-2) and TRBJ1-2, with a possible D match to TRBD1 (6 bases). V shed 1 base and J shed 0 bases, with 9 bases lying between them. The germline gives CDR1 LGHDT, CDR2 YNNKEL (reference sequence). The CDR3 extends over 15 amino acids.